The clone carrying this T cell receptor beta chain has at least ten counts. Alpha and beta chains were covered, as first-strand cDNA relied on TRAV- and TRBV-specific primers. PCR amplification of the TCRs was performed with Phusion for approximately 20 PCR cycles, and it relied on a constant-region primer together with a V-primer adapter. TCRdb processed the reads anew with MiXCR; each CDR3 protein has one entry. Of 75,000 to 95,000 distinct CDR3 sequences in the sample, more than 8.5% were seen once. The CDR3 sequence is 15 residues long. Germline assignment: CDR1 MDHEN and CDR2 SYDVKM. V lost 4 bases and J lost 4, with 14 bases in between. The sample belongs to a study of low-dose radiotherapy and immunotherapy resistance in tumors. The time point: before trial treatment.

This receptor was obtained from a male donor with prostate cancer. The sequences come from PBMCs, collected before treatment. The rearrangement links TRBV28 to TRBJ1-5, with D uncertain. This CDR3 reads CASSSRGLGNQPQHF. CDR3 DNA: TGTGCCAGCAGTTCCCGTGGTTTGGGGAATCAGCCCCAGCATTTT.